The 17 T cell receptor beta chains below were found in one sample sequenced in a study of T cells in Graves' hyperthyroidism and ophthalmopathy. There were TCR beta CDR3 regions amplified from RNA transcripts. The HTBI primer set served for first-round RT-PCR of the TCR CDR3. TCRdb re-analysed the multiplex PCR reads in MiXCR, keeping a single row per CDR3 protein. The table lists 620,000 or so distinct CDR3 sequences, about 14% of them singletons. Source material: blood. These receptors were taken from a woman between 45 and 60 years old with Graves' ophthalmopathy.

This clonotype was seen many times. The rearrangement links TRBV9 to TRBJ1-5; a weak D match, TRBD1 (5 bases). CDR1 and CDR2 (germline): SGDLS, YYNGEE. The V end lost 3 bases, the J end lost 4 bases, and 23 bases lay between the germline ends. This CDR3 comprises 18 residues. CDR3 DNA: TGTGCCAGCAGCGCACCCCCCTTGGACGGCAGGACAAATCAGCCCCAGCATTTT. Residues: CASSAPPLDGRTNQPQHF.

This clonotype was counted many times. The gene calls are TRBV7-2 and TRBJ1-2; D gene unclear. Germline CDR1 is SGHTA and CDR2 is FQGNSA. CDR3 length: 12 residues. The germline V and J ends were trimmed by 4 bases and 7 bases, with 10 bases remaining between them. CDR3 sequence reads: CASSSRTAGYTF. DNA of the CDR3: TGTGCCAGCAGCTCCAGGACGGCTGGCTACACCTTC.

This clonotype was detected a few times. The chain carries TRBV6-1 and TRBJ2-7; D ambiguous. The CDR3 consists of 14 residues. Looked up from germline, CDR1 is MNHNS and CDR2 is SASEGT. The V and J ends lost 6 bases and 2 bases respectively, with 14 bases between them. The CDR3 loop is CASSPLTSTYEQYF. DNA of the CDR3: TGTGCCAGCAGCCCTTTGACAAGCACCTACGAGCAGTACTTC.

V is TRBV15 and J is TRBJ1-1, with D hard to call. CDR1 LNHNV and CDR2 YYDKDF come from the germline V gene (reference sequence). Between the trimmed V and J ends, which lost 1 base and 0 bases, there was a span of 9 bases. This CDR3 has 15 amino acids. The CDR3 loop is CATSRAASLNTEAFF. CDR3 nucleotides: TGTGCCACCAGCAGAGCCGCTTCTTTGAACACTGAAGCTTTCTTT.

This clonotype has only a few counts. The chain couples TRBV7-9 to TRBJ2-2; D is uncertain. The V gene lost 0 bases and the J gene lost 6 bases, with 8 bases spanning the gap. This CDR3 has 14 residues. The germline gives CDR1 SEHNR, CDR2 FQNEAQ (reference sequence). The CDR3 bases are TGTGCCAGCAGCTTAGCGCCAAAGGCCGGGGAGCTGTTTTTT. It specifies CASSLAPKAGELFF.

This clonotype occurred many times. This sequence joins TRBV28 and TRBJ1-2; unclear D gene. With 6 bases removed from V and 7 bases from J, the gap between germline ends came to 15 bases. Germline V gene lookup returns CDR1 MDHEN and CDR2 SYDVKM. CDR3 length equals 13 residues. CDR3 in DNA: TGTGCCAGCAGCCCCGGCGGGGTCTTTGGCTACACCTTC. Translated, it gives CASSPGGVFGYTF.

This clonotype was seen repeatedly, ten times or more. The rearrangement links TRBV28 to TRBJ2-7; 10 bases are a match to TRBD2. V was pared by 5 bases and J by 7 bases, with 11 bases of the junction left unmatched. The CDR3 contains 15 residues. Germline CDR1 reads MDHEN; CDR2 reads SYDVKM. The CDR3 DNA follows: TGTGCCAGCAGTCCGTCTCTAGCGGGAGCGGGGGAGCAGTACTTC. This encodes CASSPSLAGAGEQYF.

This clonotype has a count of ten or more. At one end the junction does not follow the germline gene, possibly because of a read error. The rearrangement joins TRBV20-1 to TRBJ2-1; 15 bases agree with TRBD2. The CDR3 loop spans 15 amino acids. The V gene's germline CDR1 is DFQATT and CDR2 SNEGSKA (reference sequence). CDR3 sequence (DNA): TGCAGTGCTACCGCCGGGACTAGCGGGAGGAATGAGCAATTCTTC. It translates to CSATAGTSGRNEQFF.

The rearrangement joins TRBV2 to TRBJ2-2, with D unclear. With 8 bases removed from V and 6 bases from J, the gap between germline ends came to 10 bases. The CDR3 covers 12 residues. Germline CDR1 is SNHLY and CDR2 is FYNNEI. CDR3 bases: TGTGCCAGCGACGACAACGCCGGGGAGCTGTTTTTT. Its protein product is CASDDNAGELFF. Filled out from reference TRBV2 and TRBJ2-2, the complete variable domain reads EPEVTQTPSHQVTQMGQEVILRCVPISNHLYFYWYRQILGQKVEFLVSFYNNEISEKSEIFDDQFSVERPDGSNFTLKIRSTKLEDSAMYFCASDDNAGELFFGEGSRLTVL.

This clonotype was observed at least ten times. The CDR3 spells CSAPTGPVRAGVTEQYF. The CDR3 DNA sequence: TGCAGTGCGCCGACAGGGCCGGTGAGAGCGGGAGTAACCGAGCAGTACTTC. The genes are TRBV20-1 and TRBJ2-7, with D possibly being TRBD2 (8 bases). The germline gives CDR1 DFQATT, CDR2 SNEGSKA (reference sequence). The length of the CDR3 is 17 residues. V was pared by 6 bases and J by 6 bases, with 30 bases between.

CDR3 DNA: TGCAGCGTTGAAGACCCCCAGGCGGGGGCTAGAGGCTACACCTTC. Its translation: CSVEDPQAGARGYTF. This rearrangement joins TRBV29-1 to TRBJ1-2; tentatively, D is TRBD1 (6 bases). Germline assignment: CDR1 SQVTM and CDR2 ANQGSEA. V lost 0 bases to trimming and J lost 8 bases, with 19 bases between them. CDR3 length equals 15 residues.

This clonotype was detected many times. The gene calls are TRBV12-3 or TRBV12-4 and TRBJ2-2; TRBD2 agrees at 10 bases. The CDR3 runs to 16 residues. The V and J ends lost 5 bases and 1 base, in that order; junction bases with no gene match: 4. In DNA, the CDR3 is TGTGCCAGCAGTCAAGGACTAGCGGAGAACACCGGGGAGCTGTTTTTT. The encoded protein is CASSQGLAENTGELFF.

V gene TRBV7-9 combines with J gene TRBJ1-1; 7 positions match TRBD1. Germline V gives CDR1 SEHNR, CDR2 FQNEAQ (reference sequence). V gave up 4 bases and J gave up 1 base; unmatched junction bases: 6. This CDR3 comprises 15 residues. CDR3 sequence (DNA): TGTGCCAGCAGCTCTCCAACAGGGGAGAACACTGAAGCTTTCTTT. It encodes CASSSPTGENTEAFF.

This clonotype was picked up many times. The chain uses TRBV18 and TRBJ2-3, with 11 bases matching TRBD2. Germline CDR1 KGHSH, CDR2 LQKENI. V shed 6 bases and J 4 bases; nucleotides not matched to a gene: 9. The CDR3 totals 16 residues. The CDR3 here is CASSPTPTSGADTQYF. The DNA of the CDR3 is TGTGCCAGCTCGCCAACCCCGACTAGCGGGGCAGATACGCAGTATTTT.

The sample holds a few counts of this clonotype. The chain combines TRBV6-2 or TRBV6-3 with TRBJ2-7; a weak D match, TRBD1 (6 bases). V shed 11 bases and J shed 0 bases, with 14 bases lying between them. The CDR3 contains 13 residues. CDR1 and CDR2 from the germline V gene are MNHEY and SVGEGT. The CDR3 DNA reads TGTGCCGGGCGACAGGTTAGCTCCTACGAGCAGTACTTC. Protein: CAGRQVSSYEQYF.

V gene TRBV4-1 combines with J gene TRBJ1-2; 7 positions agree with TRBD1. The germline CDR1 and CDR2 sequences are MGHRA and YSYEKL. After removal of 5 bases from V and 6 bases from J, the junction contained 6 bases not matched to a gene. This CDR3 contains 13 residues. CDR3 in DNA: TGCGCCAGCAGCGGGGACAGATCTAATGGCTACACCTTC. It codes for CASSGDRSNGYTF.

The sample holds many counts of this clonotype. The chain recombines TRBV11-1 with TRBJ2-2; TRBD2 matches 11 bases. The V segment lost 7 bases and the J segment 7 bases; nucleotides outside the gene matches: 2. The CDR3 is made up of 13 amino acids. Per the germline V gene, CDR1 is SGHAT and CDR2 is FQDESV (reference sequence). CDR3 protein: CASTLAGDGELFF. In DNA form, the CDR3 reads TGTGCCAGCACACTAGCGGGAGACGGGGAGCTGTTTTTT.